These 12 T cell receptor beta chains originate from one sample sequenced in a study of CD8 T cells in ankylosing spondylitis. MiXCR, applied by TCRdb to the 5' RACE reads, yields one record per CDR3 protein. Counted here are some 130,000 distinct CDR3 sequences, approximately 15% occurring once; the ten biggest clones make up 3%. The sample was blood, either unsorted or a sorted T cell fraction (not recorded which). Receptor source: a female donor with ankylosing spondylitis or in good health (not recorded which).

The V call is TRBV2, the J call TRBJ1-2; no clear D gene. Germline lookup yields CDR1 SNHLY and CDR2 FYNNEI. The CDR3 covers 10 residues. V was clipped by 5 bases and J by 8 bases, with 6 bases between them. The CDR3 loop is CASSTDGYTF. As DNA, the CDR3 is TGTGCCAGCAGTACGGACGGCTACACCTTC.

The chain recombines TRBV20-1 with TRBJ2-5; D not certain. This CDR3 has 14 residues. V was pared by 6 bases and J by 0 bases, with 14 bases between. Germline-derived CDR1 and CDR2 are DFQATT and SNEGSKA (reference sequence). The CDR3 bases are TGCAGTGCATACCCCGACGGGTACCAAGAGACCCAGTACTTC. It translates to CSAYPDGYQETQYF.

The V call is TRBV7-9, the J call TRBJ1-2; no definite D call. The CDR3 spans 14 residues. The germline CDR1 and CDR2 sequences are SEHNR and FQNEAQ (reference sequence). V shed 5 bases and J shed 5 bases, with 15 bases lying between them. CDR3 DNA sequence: TGTGCCAGCAGCCCCAGTGAGGAACTTTATGGCTACACCTTC. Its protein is CASSPSEELYGYTF. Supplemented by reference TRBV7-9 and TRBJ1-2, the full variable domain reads DTGVSQNPRHKITKRGQNVTFRCDPISEHNRLYWYRQTLGQGPEFLTYFQNEAQLEKSRLLSDRFSAERPKGSFSTLEIQRTEQGDSAMYLCASSPSEELYGYTFGSGTRLTVV.

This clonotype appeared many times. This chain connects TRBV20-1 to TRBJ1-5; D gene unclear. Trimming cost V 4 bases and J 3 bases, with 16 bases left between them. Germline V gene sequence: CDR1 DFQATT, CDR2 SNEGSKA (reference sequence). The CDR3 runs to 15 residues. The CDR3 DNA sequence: TGCAGTGCTATCCCCCCGGGAGGGTTCAATCAGCCCCAGCATTTT. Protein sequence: CSAIPPGGFNQPQHF.

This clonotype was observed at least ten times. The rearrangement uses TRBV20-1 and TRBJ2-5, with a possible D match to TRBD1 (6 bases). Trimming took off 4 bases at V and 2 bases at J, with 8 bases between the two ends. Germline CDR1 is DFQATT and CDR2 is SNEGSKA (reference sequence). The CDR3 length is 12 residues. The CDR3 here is CSAIQGQETQYF. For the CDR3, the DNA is TGCAGTGCTATACAGGGACAAGAGACCCAGTACTTC.

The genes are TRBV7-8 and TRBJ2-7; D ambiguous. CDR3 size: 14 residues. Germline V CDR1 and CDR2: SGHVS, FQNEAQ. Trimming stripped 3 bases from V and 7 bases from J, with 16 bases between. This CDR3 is CASSFSIAAGEQYF. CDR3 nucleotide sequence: TGTGCCAGCAGCTTCTCCATCGCGGCTGGGGAGCAGTACTTC.

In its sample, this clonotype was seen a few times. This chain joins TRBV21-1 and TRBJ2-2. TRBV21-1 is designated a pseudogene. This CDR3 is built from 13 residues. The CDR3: CATRKVNTGELFF. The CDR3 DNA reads TGTGCCACCCGAAAAGTGAACACCGGGGAGCTGTTTTTT.

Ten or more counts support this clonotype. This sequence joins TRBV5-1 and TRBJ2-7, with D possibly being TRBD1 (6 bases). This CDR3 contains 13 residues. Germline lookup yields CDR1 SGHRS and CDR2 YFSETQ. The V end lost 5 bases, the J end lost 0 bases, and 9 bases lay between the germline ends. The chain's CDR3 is CASSLQGSYEQYF. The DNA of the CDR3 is TGCGCCAGCAGTCTACAGGGCTCCTACGAGCAGTACTTC.

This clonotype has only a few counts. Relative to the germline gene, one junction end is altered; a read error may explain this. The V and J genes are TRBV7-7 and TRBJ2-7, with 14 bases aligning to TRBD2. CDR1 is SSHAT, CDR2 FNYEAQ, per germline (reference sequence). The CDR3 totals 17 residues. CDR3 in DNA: TGTGCTAGCAGCTTGCCGTTGACTAGCGGGAGGGCCTACGAGCAGTACTTC. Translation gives CASSLPLTSGRAYEQYF.

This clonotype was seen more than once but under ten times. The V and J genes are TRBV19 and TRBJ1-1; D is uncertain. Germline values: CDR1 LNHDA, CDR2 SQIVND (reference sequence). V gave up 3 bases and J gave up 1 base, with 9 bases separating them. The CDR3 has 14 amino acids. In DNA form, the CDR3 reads TGTGCCAGTAGTATTAGAGTTCAGAACACTGAAGCTTTCTTT. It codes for CASSIRVQNTEAFF. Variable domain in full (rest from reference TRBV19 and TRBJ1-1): DGGITQSPKYLFRKEGQNVTLSCEQNLNHDAMYWYRQDPGQGLRLIYYSQIVNDFQKGDIAEGYSVSREKKESFPLTVTSAQKNPTAFYLCASSIRVQNTEAFFGQGTRLTVV.

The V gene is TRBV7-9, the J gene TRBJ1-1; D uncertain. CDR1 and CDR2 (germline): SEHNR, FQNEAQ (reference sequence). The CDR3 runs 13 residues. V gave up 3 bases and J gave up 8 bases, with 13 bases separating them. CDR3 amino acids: CASSLAGFAEAFF. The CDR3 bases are TGTGCCAGCAGCTTGGCGGGGTTTGCGGAAGCTTTCTTT.

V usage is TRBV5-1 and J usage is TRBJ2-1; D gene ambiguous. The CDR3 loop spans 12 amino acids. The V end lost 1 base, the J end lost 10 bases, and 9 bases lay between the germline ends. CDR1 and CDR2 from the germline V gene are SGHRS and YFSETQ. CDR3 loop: CASSLKAAEQFF. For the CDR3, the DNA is TGCGCCAGCAGCTTGAAGGCGGCCGAGCAGTTCTTC. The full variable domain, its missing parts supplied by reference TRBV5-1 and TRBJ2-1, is KAGVTQTPRYLIKTRGQQVTLSCSPISGHRSVSWYQQTPGQGLQFLFEYFSETQRNKGNFPGRFSGRQFSNSRSEMNVSTLELGDSALYLCASSLKAAEQFFGPGTRLTVL.